The 17 T cell receptor beta chains below were found in one sample sequenced in a study of OX40 agonist ivuxolimab in advanced cancers. The protocol was immunoSEQ multiplex PCR, while the TCRdb copy is restricted to in-frame clones and leaves out a portion. The sample includes some 34,000 clones, 78% of them seen just once. The specimen was CD4+ or CD8+ T cells sorted from blood, collected in a trial of the OX40 agonist ivuxolimab. The receptors were gathered from an adult with an advanced solid tumor such as melanoma, head and neck, liver or kidney cancer.

The chain couples TRBV10-3 to TRBJ2-3; 10 nucleotides line up with TRBD2. Germline values: CDR1 ENHRY, CDR2 SYGVKD. The CDR3 has 14 amino acids. J was trimmed by 6 bases and V by 7 bases; bases with no gene match: 7. The CDR3 region has the DNA TGTGCCATCACTAGCGGGAGAACCCTGGATACGCAGTATTTT. Amino acid sequence: CAITSGRTLDTQYF.

V gene TRBV9 combines with J gene TRBJ1-6, with D uncertain. V was clipped by 0 bases and J by 6 bases, with 10 bases between them. CDR1 and CDR2 from the germline V gene are SGDLS and YYNGEE. The length of the CDR3 is 15 residues. In DNA, the CDR3 is TGTGCCAGCAGCGTAGATGGGCAGGCTAATTCACCCCTCCACTTT. Translated: CASSVDGQANSPLHF.

V usage is TRBV5-1 and J usage is TRBJ2-1, with TRBD2 matching over 9 bases. Germline V lookup: CDR1 SGHRS, CDR2 YFSETQ. The CDR3 covers 18 residues. V lost 0 bases and J lost 4; bases outside the gene matches: 11. The CDR3 DNA sequence: TGCGCCAGCAGCTTGGCTAGCGGGGCATCCCTGGTTTACAATGAGCAGTTCTTC. Translated, it gives CASSLASGASLVYNEQFF.

V usage is TRBV30 and J usage is TRBJ2-6; 7 bases agree with TRBD1. V was pared by 1 base and J by 5 bases, with 5 bases of the junction left unmatched. The germline V gene has CDR1 GTSNPN and CDR2 SVGIG (reference sequence). CDR3 length: 15 residues. The CDR3 coding sequence is TGTGCCTGGAGTGCTAGGGGGCCTAGGGCCAACGTCCTGACTTTC. This sequence encodes CAWSARGPRANVLTF.

The rearrangement uses TRBV30 and TRBJ2-2, with 10 bases that match TRBD2. Trimming removed 6 bases from V and 3 bases from J; junction bases left unmatched: 4. CDR1 is GTSNPN and CDR2 is SVGIG in the germline V gene (reference sequence). The CDR3 is made up of 14 amino acids. Here the CDR3 DNA reads TGTGCCTGTAGCGGGAGGTTTGACACCGGGGAGCTGTTTTTT. Encoded protein: CACSGRFDTGELFF.

The chain has TRBV18 and TRBJ2-3; D is undetermined. There are 14 residues in the CDR3. The germline CDR1 and CDR2 sequences are KGHSH and LQKENI. Trimming cost V 5 bases and J 4 bases, with 13 bases left between them. CDR3: CASSALRSADTQYF. The CDR3 DNA follows: TGTGCCAGCTCAGCCCTGCGGAGCGCAGATACGCAGTATTTT.

This rearrangement joins TRBV9 to TRBJ1-3, with D perhaps matching TRBD1 (6 bases). Trimming removed 3 bases at V and 7 bases at J, with 17 bases between. The germline gives CDR1 SGDLS, CDR2 YYNGEE. There are 15 residues in the CDR3. CDR3 DNA: TGTGCCAGCAGCGCCCAGGACAGATTATGGAACACCATATATTTT. It translates to CASSAQDRLWNTIYF.

V gene TRBV27 combines with J gene TRBJ2-1, with D possibly TRBD1 on 6 matching bases. V lost 4 bases, J lost 7 bases, and 20 bases lay in between. The CDR3 runs 16 residues. Germline lookup yields CDR1 MNHEY and CDR2 SMNVEV (reference sequence). The CDR3 DNA is TGTGCCAGCAGTTCCCCCCCATCGGGTACAGGGAATGAGCAGTTCTTC. Protein: CASSSPPSGTGNEQFF.

The chain links TRBV6-5 to TRBJ2-5, with D possibly TRBD2 on 6 matching bases. The better agreement between TRBJ2-7 and the DNA end casts doubt on the J call. CDR3 size: 13 residues. CDR1 and CDR2 (germline): MNHEY, SVGAGI. As DNA, the CDR3 is TGTGCCAGCAGTCCCGCTGGGAGGTACGAGCAGTACTTC. Translating gives CASSPAGRYEQYF.

CDR3 nucleotides: TGTGCCAGCAGCTTAGCACTAGCGGGAGTGGGGGAGCAGTACTTC. Translating it yields CASSLALAGVGEQYF. This chain uses TRBV7-2 with TRBJ2-7; 11 nucleotides match TRBD2. The CDR3 contains 15 residues. The J segment lost 7 bases and the V segment lost 0 bases, leaving 5 bases of the junction unmatched. Germline lookup yields CDR1 SGHTA and CDR2 FQGNSA.

Of note for this clone: An end of the junction differs from the germline gene, which may be a read error. The chain is built from TRBV7-7 and TRBJ2-2; D is perhaps TRBD1 (5 bases). Germline CDR1 reads SSHAT; CDR2 reads FNYEAQ (reference sequence). The CDR3 extends over 14 amino acids. The CDR3 loop is CASSFDSYTGELFF. The CDR3 region has the DNA TGTGCTAGCAGCTTCGACAGTTACACCGGGGAGCTGTTTTTT. Full variable domain (outside the CDR3, taken from reference TRBV7-7 and TRBJ2-2): GAGVSQSPRYKVTKRGQDVTLRCDPISSHATLYWYQQALGQGPEFLTYFNYEAQPDKSGLPSDRFSAERPEGSISTLTIQRTEQRDSAMYRCASSFDSYTGELFFGEGSRLTVL.

By its share, this clone is medium-sized. The genes are TRBV29-1 and TRBJ1-2; TRBD1 aligns across 8 bases. This CDR3 has 14 amino acids. V was pared by 6 bases and J by 4 bases, with 10 bases of the junction left unmatched. Germline loops: CDR1 SQVTM, CDR2 ANQGSEA. In nucleotides, the CDR3 is TGCAGCGTCGCCCGACAGGGGACGATCTATGGCTACACCTTC. This gives the protein CSVARQGTIYGYTF.

The chain carries TRBV11-2 and TRBJ1-5; D perhaps matches TRBD1 (5 bases). The CDR3 runs to 16 residues. Germline V gene data show CDR1 as SGHAT and CDR2 as FQNNGV. V was pared by 5 bases and J by 1 base, with 15 bases between. The CDR3 protein is CASSAGGSLSNQPQHF. The DNA of the CDR3 is TGTGCCAGCAGCGCCGGGGGTTCTTTAAGCAATCAGCCCCAGCATTTT.

This chain links TRBV19 with TRBJ2-1; D ambiguous. Trimming shortened V by 1 base and J by 9 bases, and 4 bases separated the two germline ends. CDR1 is LNHDA, CDR2 SQIVND, per germline (reference sequence). This CDR3 comprises 11 residues. The CDR3 region has the DNA TGTGCCAGTAGTATAGCGGGTGAGCAGTTCTTC. Its protein is CASSIAGEQFF.

The chain carries TRBV29-1 and TRBJ2-2, with D hard to call. This CDR3 contains 15 residues. Trimming shortened V by 5 bases and J by 3 bases, and 16 bases separated the two germline ends. CDR1 and CDR2 (germline): SQVTM, ANQGSEA. CDR3 nucleotide sequence: TGCAGCGTTATAGGATTGAAGGGCGACACCGGGGAGCTGTTTTTT. This codes for CSVIGLKGDTGELFF.

The table lists this clone with a few counts. This sequence joins TRBV7-9 and TRBJ2-7, with 15 bases that match TRBD2. The germline V gene has CDR1 SEHNR and CDR2 FQNEAQ (reference sequence). The ends lost 3 bases at V and 4 bases at J; junction bases unmatched: 7. This CDR3 is built from 17 residues. Written as DNA, the CDR3 is TGTGCCAGCAGCTTCGGACTAGCGGGAGGGCCACGTTACGAGCAGTACTTC. This translates into CASSFGLAGGPRYEQYF. Variable domain in full (rest from reference TRBV7-9 and TRBJ2-7): DTGVSQNPRHKITKRGQNVTFRCDPISEHNRLYWYRQTLGQGPEFLTYFQNEAQLEKSRLLSDRFSAERPKGSFSTLEIQRTEQGDSAMYLCASSFGLAGGPRYEQYFGPGTRLTVT.

This chain connects TRBV5-1 to TRBJ2-4, with TRBD1 matching over 9 bases. The CDR3 covers 17 residues. V lost 4 bases and J lost 0; bases outside the gene matches: 8. Germline V gives CDR1 SGHRS, CDR2 YFSETQ. CDR3 nucleotide sequence: TGCGCCAGCAGCCCTTGGGACAGGGCCTTAGCCAAAAACATTCAGTACTTC. Protein product: CASSPWDRALAKNIQYF.